One and the same sample provided the 5 T cell receptor beta chains below, sequenced in a study of CD8+ T cells in alopecia areata. RNA was extracted and reverse transcribed into cDNA as the sequencing template. Assay: immunoSEQ multiplex PCR; the TCRdb copy retains only in-frame clones and omits some. Here the sample spans 95,000 to 120,000 clones, around 59% being singletons. Material: CD8+ T cells sorted from blood. All receptors derive from a human donor in good health.

Regarding this clone: A far larger clone is off by one base, so a read error is likely. This rearrangement joins TRBV5-6 to TRBJ2-1; the D gene is possibly TRBD2 (6 bases). Germline CDR1 and CDR2: SGHDT and YYEEEE. V lost 4 bases and J lost 6, with 17 bases in between. The CDR3 totals 15 residues. The CDR3 reads CASSQDFGGTNEQFF. CDR3 bases: TGTGCCAGCAGCCAAGATTTCGGGGGAACCAATGAGCAGTTCTTC.

J is TRBJ2-5 and V is TRBV10-3; D unclear. V was cut by 7 bases and J by 5 bases, with 14 bases left in between. Germline CDR1 ENHRY, CDR2 SYGVKD. CDR3 length: 13 amino acids. CDR3 amino acids: CAINRELGETQYF. Here the CDR3 DNA reads TGTGCCATCAATAGAGAGTTGGGGGAGACCCAGTACTTC.

Worth noting for this clone: This likely came from a read error, as a far larger clone is one base away. The chain uses TRBV5-6 and TRBJ1-6; D remains unclear. With 0 bases removed from V and 4 bases from J, the gap between germline ends came to 11 bases. Looked up from germline, CDR1 is SGHDT and CDR2 is YYEEEE. The CDR3 totals 16 residues. CDR3 sequence reads: CASSLESGGYNSPLHF. The CDR3 DNA follows: TGTGCCAGCAGCTTGGAATCCGGCGGGTATAATTCACCCCTCCACTTT. Using reference TRBV5-6 and TRBJ1-6 for the parts outside the CDR3, the full variable domain is DAGVTQSPTHLIKTRGQQVTLRCSPKSGHDTVSWYQQALGQGPQFIFQYYEEEERQRGNFPDRFSGHQFPNYSSELNVNALLLGDSALYLCASSLESGGYNSPLHFGNGTRLTVT.

This chain uses TRBV29-1 with TRBJ2-1, with D unclear. CDR3 size: 11 residues. CDR1 is SQVTM and CDR2 is ANQGSEA in the germline V gene. V was shortened by 5 bases and J by 6 bases, with 8 bases between the two germline ends. Here the CDR3 reads CSVPSSNEQFF. For the CDR3, the DNA is TGCAGCGTTCCAAGCTCCAATGAGCAGTTCTTC.

The V call is TRBV4-1, the J call TRBJ2-7; D is possibly TRBD1 (6 bases). This CDR3 spans 13 amino acids. V lost 4 bases and J lost 6, with 13 bases in between. Germline V CDR1 and CDR2: MGHRA, YSYEKL. As DNA, the CDR3 is TGCGCCAGCAGCCCCCAGGGGTTTGGCGAGCAGTACTTC. Residues: CASSPQGFGEQYF.